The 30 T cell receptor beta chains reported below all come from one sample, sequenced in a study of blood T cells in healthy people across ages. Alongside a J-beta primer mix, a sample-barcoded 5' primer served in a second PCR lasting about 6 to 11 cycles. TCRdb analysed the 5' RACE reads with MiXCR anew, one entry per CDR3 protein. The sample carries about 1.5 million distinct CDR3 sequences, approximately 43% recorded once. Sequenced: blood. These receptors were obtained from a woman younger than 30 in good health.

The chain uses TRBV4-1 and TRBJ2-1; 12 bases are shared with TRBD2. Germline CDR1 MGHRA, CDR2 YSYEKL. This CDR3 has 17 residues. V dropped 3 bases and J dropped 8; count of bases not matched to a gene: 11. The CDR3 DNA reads TGCGCCAGCAGCCAGAGACTAGCGGGAGCAGGTAGCGATGAGCAGTTCTTC. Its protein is CASSQRLAGAGSDEQFF.

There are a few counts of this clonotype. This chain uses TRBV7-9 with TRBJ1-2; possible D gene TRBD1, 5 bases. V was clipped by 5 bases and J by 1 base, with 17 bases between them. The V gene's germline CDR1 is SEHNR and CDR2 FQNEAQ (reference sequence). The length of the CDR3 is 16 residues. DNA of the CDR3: TGTGCCAGCAGCGCCGACATAAGGGGCTTTAACTATGGCTACACCTTC. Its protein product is CASSADIRGFNYGYTF.

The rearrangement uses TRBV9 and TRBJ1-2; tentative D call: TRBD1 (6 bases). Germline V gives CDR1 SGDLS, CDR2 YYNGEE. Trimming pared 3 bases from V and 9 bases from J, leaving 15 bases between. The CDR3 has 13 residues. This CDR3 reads CASSGTGLFSYTF. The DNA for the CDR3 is TGTGCCAGCAGCGGAACAGGGCTTTTTAGCTACACCTTC.

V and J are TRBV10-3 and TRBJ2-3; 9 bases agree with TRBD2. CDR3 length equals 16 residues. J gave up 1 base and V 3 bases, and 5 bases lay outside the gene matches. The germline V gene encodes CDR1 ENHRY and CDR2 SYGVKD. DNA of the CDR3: TGTGCCATCAGTGAACAGCGGGGGGCCGGCACAGATACGCAGTATTTT. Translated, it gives CAISEQRGAGTDTQYF.

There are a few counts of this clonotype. The CDR3 loop is CAINGRGYYGYTF. The DNA of the CDR3 is TGTGCCATCAATGGAAGGGGCTACTATGGCTACACCTTC. This chain joins TRBV10-3 and TRBJ1-2, with D possibly TRBD1 on 5 matching bases. Trimming removed 7 bases at V and 3 bases at J, with 12 bases between. This CDR3 comprises 13 residues. Germline assignment: CDR1 ENHRY and CDR2 SYGVKD.

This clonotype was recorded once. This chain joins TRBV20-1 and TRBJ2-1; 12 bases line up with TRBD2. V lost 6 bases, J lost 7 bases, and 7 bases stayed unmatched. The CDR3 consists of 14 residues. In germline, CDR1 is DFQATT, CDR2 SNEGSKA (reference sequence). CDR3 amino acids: CSAELAGGINEQFF. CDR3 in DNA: TGCAGTGCCGAACTAGCGGGGGGAATTAATGAGCAGTTCTTC.

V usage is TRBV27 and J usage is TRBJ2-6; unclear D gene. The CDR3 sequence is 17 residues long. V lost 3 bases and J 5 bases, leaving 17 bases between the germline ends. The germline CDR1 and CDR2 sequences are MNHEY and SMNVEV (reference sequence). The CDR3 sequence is CASSLGFPRSRANVLTF. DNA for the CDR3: TGTGCCAGCAGTTTGGGGTTCCCACGATCGAGGGCCAACGTCCTGACTTTC.

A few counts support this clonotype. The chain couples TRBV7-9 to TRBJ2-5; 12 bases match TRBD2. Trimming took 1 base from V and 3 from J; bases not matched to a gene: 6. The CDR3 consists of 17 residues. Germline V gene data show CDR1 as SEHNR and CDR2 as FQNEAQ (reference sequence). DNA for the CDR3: TGTGCCAGCAGCTTAGACAGGACTAGCGGGACAAAAGAGACCCAGTACTTC. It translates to CASSLDRTSGTKETQYF.

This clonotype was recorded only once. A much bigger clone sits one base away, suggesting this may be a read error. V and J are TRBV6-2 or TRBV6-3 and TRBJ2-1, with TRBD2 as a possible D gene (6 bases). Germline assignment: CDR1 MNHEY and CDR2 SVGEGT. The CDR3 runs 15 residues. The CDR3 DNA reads TGTGTCAGCAGTTATCGGGGGAGCTCCTACAATGAGCAGTTCTTC. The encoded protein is CVSSYRGSSYNEQFF.

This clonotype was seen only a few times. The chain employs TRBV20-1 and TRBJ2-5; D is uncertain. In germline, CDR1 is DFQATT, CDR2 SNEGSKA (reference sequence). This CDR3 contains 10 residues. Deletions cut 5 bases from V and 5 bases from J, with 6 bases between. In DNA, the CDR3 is TGCAGTGCTTTCAGGGAGACCCAGTACTTC. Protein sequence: CSAFRETQYF.

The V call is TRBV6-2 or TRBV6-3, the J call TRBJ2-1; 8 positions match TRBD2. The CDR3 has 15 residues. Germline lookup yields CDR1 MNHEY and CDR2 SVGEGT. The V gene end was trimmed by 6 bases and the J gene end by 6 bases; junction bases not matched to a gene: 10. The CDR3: CASSPLAGLGNEQFF. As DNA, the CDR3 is TGTGCCAGCAGCCCCTTAGCGGGACTAGGCAATGAGCAGTTCTTC.

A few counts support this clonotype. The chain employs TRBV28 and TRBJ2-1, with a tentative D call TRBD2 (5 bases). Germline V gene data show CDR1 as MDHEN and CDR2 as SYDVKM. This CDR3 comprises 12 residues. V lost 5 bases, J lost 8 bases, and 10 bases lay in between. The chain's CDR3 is CASSKRTDEQFF. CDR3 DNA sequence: TGTGCCAGCAGTAAAAGGACTGATGAGCAGTTCTTC.

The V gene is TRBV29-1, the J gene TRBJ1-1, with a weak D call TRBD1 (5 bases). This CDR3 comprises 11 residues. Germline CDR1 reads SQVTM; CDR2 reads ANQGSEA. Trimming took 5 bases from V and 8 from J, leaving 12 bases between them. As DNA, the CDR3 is TGCAGCGTTTTTGTGGGACCCGAAGCTTTCTTT. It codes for CSVFVGPEAFF. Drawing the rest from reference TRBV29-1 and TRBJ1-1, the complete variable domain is SAVISQKPSRDICQRGTSLTIQCQVDSQVTMMFWYRQQPGQSLTLIATANQGSEATYESGFVIDKFPISRPNLTFSTLTVSNMSPEDSSIYLCSVFVGPEAFFGQGTRLTVV.

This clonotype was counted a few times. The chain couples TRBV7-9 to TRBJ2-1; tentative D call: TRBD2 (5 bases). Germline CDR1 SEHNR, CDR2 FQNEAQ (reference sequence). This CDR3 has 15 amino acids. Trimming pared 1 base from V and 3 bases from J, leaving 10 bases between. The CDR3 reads CASSLGRTSYNEQFF. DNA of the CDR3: TGTGCCAGCAGCTTAGGGAGAACTAGCTACAATGAGCAGTTCTTC.

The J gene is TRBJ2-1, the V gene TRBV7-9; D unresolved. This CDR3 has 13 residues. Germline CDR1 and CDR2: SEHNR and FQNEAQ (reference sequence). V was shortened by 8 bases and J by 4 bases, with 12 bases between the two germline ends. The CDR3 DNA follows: TGTGCCAGCTTCCTGACTGGATACAATGAGCAGTTCTTC. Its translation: CASFLTGYNEQFF.

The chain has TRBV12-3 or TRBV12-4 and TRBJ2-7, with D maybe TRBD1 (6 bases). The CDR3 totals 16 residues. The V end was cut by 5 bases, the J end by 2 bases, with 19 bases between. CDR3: CASSPPGTSVPYEQYF. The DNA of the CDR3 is TGTGCCAGCAGTCCACCCGGGACATCGGTACCCTACGAGCAGTACTTC.

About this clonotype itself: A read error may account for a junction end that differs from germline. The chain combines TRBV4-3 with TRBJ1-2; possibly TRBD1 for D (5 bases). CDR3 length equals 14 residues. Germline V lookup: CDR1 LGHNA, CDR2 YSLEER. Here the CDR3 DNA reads TGCACCAGCAGCCAAGATTCAGGGTTCTATGGCTACACCTTC. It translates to CTSSQDSGFYGYTF.

The CDR3 sequence: CASSPGTGATYGYTF. CDR3 coding DNA: TGTGCCAGCTCACCGGGGACAGGGGCGACCTATGGCTACACCTTC. The chain has TRBV18 and TRBJ1-2; 10 bases agree with TRBD1. Germline V gene lookup returns CDR1 KGHSH and CDR2 LQKENI. This CDR3 region has 15 residues. With 3 bases clipped from V and 4 bases from J, the junction kept 5 bases outside the gene matches.

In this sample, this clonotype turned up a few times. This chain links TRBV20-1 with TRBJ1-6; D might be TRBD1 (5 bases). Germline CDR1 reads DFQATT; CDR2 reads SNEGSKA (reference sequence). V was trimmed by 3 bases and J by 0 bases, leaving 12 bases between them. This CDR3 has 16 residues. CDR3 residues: CSARPGRSSYNSPLHF. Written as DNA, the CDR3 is TGCAGTGCTAGGCCGGGACGCAGCTCCTATAATTCACCCCTCCACTTT.

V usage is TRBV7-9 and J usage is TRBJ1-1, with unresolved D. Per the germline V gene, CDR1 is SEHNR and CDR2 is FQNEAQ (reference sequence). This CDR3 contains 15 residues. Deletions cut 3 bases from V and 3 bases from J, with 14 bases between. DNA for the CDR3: TGTGCCAGCAGCTTCTTCCCCCCGGTGGACACTGAAGCTTTCTTT. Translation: CASSFFPPVDTEAFF.

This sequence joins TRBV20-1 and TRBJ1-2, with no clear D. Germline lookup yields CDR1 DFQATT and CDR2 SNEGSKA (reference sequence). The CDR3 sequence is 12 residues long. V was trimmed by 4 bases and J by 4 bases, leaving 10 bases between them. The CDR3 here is CSAIPASYGYTF. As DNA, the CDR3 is TGCAGTGCTATCCCAGCTTCCTATGGCTACACCTTC.

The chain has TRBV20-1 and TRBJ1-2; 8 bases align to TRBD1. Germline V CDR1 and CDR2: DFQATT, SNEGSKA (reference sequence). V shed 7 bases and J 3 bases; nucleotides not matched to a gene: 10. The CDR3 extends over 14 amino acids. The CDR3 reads CSVLPRGLHYGYTF. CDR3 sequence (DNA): TGCAGTGTTCTCCCCAGGGGGCTTCACTATGGCTACACCTTC.

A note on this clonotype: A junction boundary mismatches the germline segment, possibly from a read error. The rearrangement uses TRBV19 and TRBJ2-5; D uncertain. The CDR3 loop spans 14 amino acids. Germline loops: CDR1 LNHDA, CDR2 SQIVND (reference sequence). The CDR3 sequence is CASSFTQAQGTQYF. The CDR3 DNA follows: TGTGCCAGTAGCTTTACACAAGCCCAAGGGACCCAGTACTTC.

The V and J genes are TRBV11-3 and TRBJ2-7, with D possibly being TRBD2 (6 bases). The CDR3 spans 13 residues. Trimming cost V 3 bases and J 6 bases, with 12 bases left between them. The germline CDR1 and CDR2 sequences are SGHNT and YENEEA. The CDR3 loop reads CASSFMEGREQYF. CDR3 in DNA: TGTGCCAGCAGCTTTATGGAGGGCCGCGAGCAGTACTTC.

CDR3 DNA: TGTGCCAGCAGCTGGGGCGGTTCCGCCTACAATGAGCAGTTCTTC. As protein: CASSWGGSAYNEQFF. The J gene is TRBJ2-1, the V gene TRBV5-4; a possible D gene is TRBD1 (5 bases). Between the trimmed V and J ends, which lost 3 bases and 2 bases, there was a span of 12 bases. Per the germline V gene, CDR1 is SGHNT and CDR2 is YYREEE (reference sequence). The CDR3 covers 15 residues.

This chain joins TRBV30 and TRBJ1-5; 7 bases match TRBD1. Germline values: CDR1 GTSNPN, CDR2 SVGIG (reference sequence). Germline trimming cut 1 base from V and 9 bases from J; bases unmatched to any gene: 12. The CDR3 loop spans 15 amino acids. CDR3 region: CAWSGGGQPRGPQHF. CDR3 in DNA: TGTGCCTGGAGTGGAGGGGGACAGCCCCGGGGGCCCCAGCATTTT.

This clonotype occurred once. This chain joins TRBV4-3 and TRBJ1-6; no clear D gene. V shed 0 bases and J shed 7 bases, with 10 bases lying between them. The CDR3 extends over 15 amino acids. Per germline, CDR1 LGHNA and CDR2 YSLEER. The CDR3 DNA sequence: TGCGCCAGCAGCCAAGATGTGCTAATCAATTCACCCCTCCACTTT. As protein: CASSQDVLINSPLHF.

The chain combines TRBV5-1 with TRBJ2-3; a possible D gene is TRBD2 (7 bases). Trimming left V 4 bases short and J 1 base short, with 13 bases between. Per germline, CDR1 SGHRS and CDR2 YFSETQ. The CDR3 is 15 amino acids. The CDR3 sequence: CASSRGGPGTDTQYF. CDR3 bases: TGCGCCAGCAGCAGGGGGGGGCCTGGCACAGATACGCAGTATTTT.

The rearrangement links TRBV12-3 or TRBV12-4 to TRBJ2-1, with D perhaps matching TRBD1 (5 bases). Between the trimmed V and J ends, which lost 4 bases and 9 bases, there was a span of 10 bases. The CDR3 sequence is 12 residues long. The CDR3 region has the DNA TGTGCCAGCAGTTCAGGGTTCACTGAGCAGTTCTTC. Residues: CASSSGFTEQFF.

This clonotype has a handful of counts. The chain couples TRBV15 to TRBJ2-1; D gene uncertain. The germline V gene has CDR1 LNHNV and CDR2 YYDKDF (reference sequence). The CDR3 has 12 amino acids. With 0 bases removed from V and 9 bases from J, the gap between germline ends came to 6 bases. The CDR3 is CATSRDSSEQFF. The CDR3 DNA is TGTGCCACCAGCAGAGATTCCAGTGAGCAGTTCTTC.